The 18 T cell receptor beta chains in this list originate from one sample, sequenced in a study of CD8 T cells in ankylosing spondylitis. TCRdb reanalysed the 5' RACE reads using MiXCR and keeps one entry per CDR3 protein. The sample has over 100,000 distinct CDR3 sequences; about 6.5% are singletons. Sequenced material: blood, either unsorted or a sorted T cell fraction (not recorded which). These receptor sequences come from a male donor with ankylosing spondylitis or in good health (not recorded which).

Many counts were recorded for this clonotype. The gene calls are TRBV7-9 and TRBJ2-1; D may be TRBD1 or TRBD2 (5 bases each). Germline V gives CDR1 SEHNR, CDR2 FQNEAQ (reference sequence). The ends were cut back, 3 bases at V and 3 bases at J, with 9 bases in the middle. This CDR3 is 14 amino acids long. This chain's CDR3 is CASSFGADYNEQFF. The CDR3 nucleotides read TGTGCCAGCAGCTTCGGGGCAGACTACAATGAGCAGTTCTTC.

This clonotype was recorded at least ten times. The chain recombines TRBV6-2 or TRBV6-3 with TRBJ1-1, with a possible D match to TRBD1 (5 bases). V lost 6 bases and J lost 5, with 7 bases in between. This CDR3 has 11 residues. The germline CDR1 and CDR2 sequences are MNHEY and SVGEGT. CDR3 region: CASSRATEAFF. The DNA for the CDR3 is TGTGCCAGCAGCAGGGCAACTGAAGCTTTCTTT.

This clonotype was counted at least ten times. The V and J genes are TRBV5-1 and TRBJ2-2, with D perhaps matching TRBD2 (6 bases). The germline V and J ends were trimmed by 2 bases and 1 base, with 9 bases remaining between them. The CDR3 length is 15 residues. Germline lookup yields CDR1 SGHRS and CDR2 YFSETQ. The CDR3 coding sequence is TGCGCCAGCAGCTTACTTAGCGGGAACACCGGGGAGCTGTTTTTT. As protein: CASSLLSGNTGELFF.

In this sample, this clonotype turned up many times. The V and J genes are TRBV6-2 or TRBV6-3 and TRBJ2-1; D remains ambiguous. The CDR3 sequence is 13 residues long. Germline V gene data show CDR1 as MNHEY and CDR2 as SVGEGT. Trimming cost V 6 bases and J 2 bases, with 8 bases left between them. This chain's CDR3 is CASSQTTYNEQFF. The CDR3, as DNA: TGTGCCAGCAGCCAAACGACCTACAATGAGCAGTTCTTC.

This clonotype was detected many times. The V call is TRBV5-1, the J call TRBJ2-1, with unresolved D. V lost 7 bases and J lost 4, with 15 bases in between. CDR3 size: 14 residues. Germline CDR1 is SGHRS and CDR2 is YFSETQ. The DNA for the CDR3 is TGCGCCAGCCCCGCGGCTTACACTTACAATGAGCAGTTCTTC. This encodes CASPAAYTYNEQFF. The whole variable domain, filled in from reference TRBV5-1 and TRBJ2-1, reads KAGVTQTPRYLIKTRGQQVTLSCSPISGHRSVSWYQQTPGQGLQFLFEYFSETQRNKGNFPGRFSGRQFSNSRSEMNVSTLELGDSALYLCASPAAYTYNEQFFGPGTRLTVL.

The table lists this clonotype with many counts. V is TRBV10-3 and J is TRBJ2-5, with D tentatively TRBD1 or TRBD2 (5 bases each). This CDR3 spans 13 amino acids. With 11 bases removed from V and 3 bases from J, the gap between germline ends came to 16 bases. The germline V gene has CDR1 ENHRY and CDR2 SYGVKD. The CDR3: CAAAGTPKETQYF. As DNA, the CDR3 is TGTGCCGCGGCCGGGACGCCTAAAGAGACCCAGTACTTC.

The chain is built from TRBV6-6 and TRBJ2-1; unclear D gene. Trimming pared 6 bases from V and 6 bases from J, leaving 6 bases between. Germline-derived CDR1 and CDR2 are MNHNY and SVGAGI (reference sequence). CDR3 length: 11 amino acids. This chain's CDR3 is CASRASNEQFF. Here the CDR3 DNA reads TGTGCCAGCAGGGCTTCCAATGAGCAGTTCTTC.

This clonotype has ten or more counts. The rearrangement joins TRBV24-1 to TRBJ2-3; D not resolved. The CDR3 is 16 amino acids. The V end was cut by 0 bases, the J end by 4 bases, with 13 bases between. From germline, CDR1 is KGHDR and CDR2 SFDVKD. In DNA form, the CDR3 reads TGTGCCACCAGTGATTTGAAGAACCGGGCGCCAGATACGCAGTATTTT. Its protein product is CATSDLKNRAPDTQYF.

This clonotype ranks as medium-sized (0.01 to 0.1%). This chain joins TRBV19 and TRBJ2-1, with D unresolved. Between the trimmed V and J ends, which lost 7 bases and 0 bases, there was a span of 10 bases. The CDR3 sequence is 14 residues long. Per germline, CDR1 LNHDA and CDR2 SQIVND (reference sequence). This chain's CDR3 is CASMSLGSYNEQFF. The CDR3 coding sequence is TGTGCCAGTATGTCCCTGGGCTCCTACAATGAGCAGTTCTTC.

This clonotype was counted many times. The V call is TRBV5-1, the J call TRBJ2-2; tentative D call: TRBD2 (5 bases). CDR3 size: 17 residues. Trimming left V 4 bases short and J 2 bases short, with 18 bases between. Per the germline V gene, CDR1 is SGHRS and CDR2 is YFSETQ. The CDR3 spells CASSTAERKLNTGELFF. DNA of the CDR3: TGCGCCAGCAGCACCGCTGAGCGGAAACTAAACACCGGGGAGCTGTTTTTT. The full variable domain, completed using reference TRBV5-1 and TRBJ2-2, is KAGVTQTPRYLIKTRGQQVTLSCSPISGHRSVSWYQQTPGQGLQFLFEYFSETQRNKGNFPGRFSGRQFSNSRSEMNVSTLELGDSALYLCASSTAERKLNTGELFFGEGSRLTVL.

This clonotype has ten or more counts. This chain connects TRBV20-1 to TRBJ1-2; 9 nucleotides match TRBD1. The V gene end was trimmed by 0 bases and the J gene end by 8 bases; junction bases not matched to a gene: 13. The CDR3 is 16 amino acids. The germline V gene encodes CDR1 DFQATT and CDR2 SNEGSKA (reference sequence). The CDR3 loop reads CSARDADRGWTRGYTF. The CDR3 nucleotides read TGCAGTGCTAGAGATGCTGACAGGGGGTGGACGAGAGGCTACACCTTC.

This clonotype was observed at least ten times. The chain couples TRBV5-1 to TRBJ2-1; no definite D call. The V and J ends lost 4 bases and 12 bases respectively, with 17 bases between them. Germline V lookup: CDR1 SGHRS, CDR2 YFSETQ. The CDR3 contains 13 residues. Here the CDR3 reads CASSADLDEGQFF. CDR3 coding DNA: TGCGCCAGCAGCGCAGACCTGGACGAAGGGCAGTTCTTC.

The sample holds many counts of this clonotype. The rearrangement uses TRBV20-1 and TRBJ1-3; D unclear. Germline V gene sequence: CDR1 DFQATT, CDR2 SNEGSKA (reference sequence). The V and J ends lost 1 base and 2 bases respectively, with 12 bases between them. CDR3 size: 15 residues. The CDR3 sequence is CSARGNVFPGNTIYF. CDR3 nucleotide sequence: TGCAGTGCTAGAGGGAACGTATTTCCTGGAAACACCATATATTTT.

V gene TRBV5-1 combines with J gene TRBJ2-5; TRBD2 is a possible D gene (5 bases). With 4 bases removed from V and 3 bases from J, the gap between germline ends came to 16 bases. This CDR3 has 15 residues. Germline lookup yields CDR1 SGHRS and CDR2 YFSETQ. The CDR3 DNA reads TGCGCCAGCAGCCCGGTAGGGCGGGCAGAAGAGACCCAGTACTTC. Amino acids: CASSPVGRAEETQYF.

This clonotype was seen many times. The chain couples TRBV5-1 to TRBJ2-3; D is uncertain. Germline V CDR1 and CDR2: SGHRS, YFSETQ. This CDR3 spans 14 amino acids. Deletions cut 2 bases from V and 6 bases from J, with 13 bases between. The CDR3 DNA reads TGCGCCAGCAGCTTTCAGGCCCCCAGGGATACGCAGTATTTT. It codes for CASSFQAPRDTQYF. Based on the CDR3 plus reference TRBV5-1 and TRBJ2-3, the full variable domain is KAGVTQTPRYLIKTRGQQVTLSCSPISGHRSVSWYQQTPGQGLQFLFEYFSETQRNKGNFPGRFSGRQFSNSRSEMNVSTLELGDSALYLCASSFQAPRDTQYFGPGTRLTVL.

This clonotype was seen ten or more times. V is TRBV5-1 and J is TRBJ2-1; 12 bases align to TRBD2. Germline-derived CDR1 and CDR2 are SGHRS and YFSETQ. The CDR3 consists of 18 residues. The V and J ends lost 4 bases and 8 bases, in that order; junction bases with no gene match: 16. The CDR3 DNA reads as TGCGCCAGCAGCCCCGACCCTAGCGGGGGGGCGGTAGGCGATGAGCAGTTCTTC. Translated, it gives CASSPDPSGGAVGDEQFF.

On this clonotype itself: Just one base apart from a much larger clone, this may be a read error. This chain connects TRBV14 to TRBJ1-2; D is undetermined. The V gene's germline CDR1 is SGHDN and CDR2 FVKESK. The CDR3 totals 10 residues. The CDR3 DNA sequence: TGTGCCAGCAGCCGCACCTATAGCCCCTTC. This encodes CASSRTYSPF.

The V call is TRBV6-2 or TRBV6-3, the J call TRBJ2-7, with D tentatively TRBD2 (5 bases). The CDR3 extends over 14 amino acids. V gave up 4 bases and J gave up 7 bases, with 17 bases separating them. The germline V gene has CDR1 MNHEY and CDR2 SVGEGT. As DNA, the CDR3 is TGTGCCAGCAGTTCCGGGGTCGAGTCGGGAGAGCAGTACTTC. This encodes CASSSGVESGEQYF.